The sequence of this T cell receptor (beta chain) was determined in a study of OX40 agonist ivuxolimab in advanced cancers. The study's findings and limits: The 0.1-3.0 mg/kg partial responders had among the lowest clonal expansion.

TCRdb keeps only in-frame clones here, not all; method: immunoSEQ multiplex PCR. The sample includes around 70,000 clones, roughly 82% seen only once; the top ten take 5%. A remark on this clone: Its matching antigen is unknown.

V shed 1 base and J shed 3 bases, with 18 bases lying between them. CDR1 SEHNR and CDR2 FQNEAQ come from the germline V gene (reference sequence). The CDR3 consists of 17 residues. This chain links TRBV7-9 with TRBJ1-1; the D gene is possibly TRBD1 (6 bases). The sample here was CD4+ or CD8+ T cells sorted from blood, taken in a trial of the OX40 agonist ivuxolimab. The TCR comes from an adult with an advanced solid tumor such as melanoma, head and neck, liver or kidney cancer. Here the CDR3 DNA reads TGTGCCAGCAGCTTAGGATTAGGGGGACGACAGGACACTGAAGCTTTCTTT. It encodes CASSLGLGGRQDTEAFF.